The subject of this entry is one TCR beta chain. What it recognizes is unknown. The CDR3 is 14 residues long. The germline V gene has CDR1 SGHTA and CDR2 FQGTGA. V lost 5 bases to trimming and J lost 2 bases, with 9 bases between them. Profiling relied on immunoSEQ multiplex PCR, and the TCRdb table lists in-frame clones only, not all of them. The sample consists of approximately 90,000 clones, 87% of them appearing once. The entry originates in a study of OX40 agonist ivuxolimab in advanced cancers. Background on the study: As their treatment, patients were administered ivuxolimab, an agonistic anti-OX40 (CD134) antibody.

Findings of the study overall: Both blood CD4+ and CD8+ T cells showed clonal growth by week 6 at 0.1 to 3.0 mg/kg.

The V call is TRBV7-3, the J call TRBJ2-2; maybe TRBD2 (6 bases). Here the sequenced sample was CD4+ or CD8+ T cells sorted from blood, taken in a trial of the OX40 agonist ivuxolimab. The TCR sequence derives from an adult with an advanced solid tumor such as melanoma, head and neck, liver or kidney cancer. DNA of the CDR3: TGTGCCAGCAGCCAAGGACTAAACACCGGGGAGCTGTTTTTT. Its translation: CASSQGLNTGELFF.